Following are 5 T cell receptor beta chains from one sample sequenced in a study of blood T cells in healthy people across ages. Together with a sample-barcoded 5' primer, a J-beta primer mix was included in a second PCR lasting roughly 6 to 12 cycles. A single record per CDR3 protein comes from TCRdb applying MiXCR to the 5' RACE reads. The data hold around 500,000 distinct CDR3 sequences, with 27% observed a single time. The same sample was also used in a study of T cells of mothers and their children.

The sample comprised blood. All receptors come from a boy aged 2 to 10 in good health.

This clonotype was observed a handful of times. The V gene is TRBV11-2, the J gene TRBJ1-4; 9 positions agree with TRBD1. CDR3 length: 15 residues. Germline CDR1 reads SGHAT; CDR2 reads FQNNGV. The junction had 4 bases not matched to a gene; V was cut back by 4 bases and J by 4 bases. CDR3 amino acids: CASSYGTGINEKLFF. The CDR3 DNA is TGTGCCAGCAGCTACGGGACAGGGATTAATGAAAAACTGTTTTTT.

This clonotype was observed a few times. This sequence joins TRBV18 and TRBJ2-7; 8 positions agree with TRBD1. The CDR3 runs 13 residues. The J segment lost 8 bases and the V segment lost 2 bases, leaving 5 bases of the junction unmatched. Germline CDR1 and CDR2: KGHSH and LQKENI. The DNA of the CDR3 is TGTGCCAGCTCACCAGACAGGGGTGCAAAGCAGTACTTC. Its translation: CASSPDRGAKQYF.

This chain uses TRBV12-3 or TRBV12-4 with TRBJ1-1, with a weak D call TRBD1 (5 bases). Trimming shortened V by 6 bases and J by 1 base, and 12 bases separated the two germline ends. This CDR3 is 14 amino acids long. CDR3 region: CASRVDTENTEAFF. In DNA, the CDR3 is TGTGCCAGCAGGGTGGACACAGAGAACACTGAAGCTTTCTTT.

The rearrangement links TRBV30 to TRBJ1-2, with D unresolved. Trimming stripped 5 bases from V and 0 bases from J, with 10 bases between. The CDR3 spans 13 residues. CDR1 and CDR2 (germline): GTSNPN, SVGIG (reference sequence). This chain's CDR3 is CAWSGGANYGYTF. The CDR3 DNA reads TGTGCCTGGTCGGGTGGCGCTAACTATGGCTACACCTTC.

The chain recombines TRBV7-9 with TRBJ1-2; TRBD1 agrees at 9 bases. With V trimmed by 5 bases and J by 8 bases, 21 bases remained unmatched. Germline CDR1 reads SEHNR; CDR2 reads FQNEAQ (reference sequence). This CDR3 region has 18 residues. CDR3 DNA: TGTGCCAGCAGCAGAGGTCCCGGGACAGGGTGGTCAACGTTCGGCTACACCTTC. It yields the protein CASSRGPGTGWSTFGYTF. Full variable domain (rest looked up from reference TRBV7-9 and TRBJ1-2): DTGVSQNPRHKITKRGQNVTFRCDPISEHNRLYWYRQTLGQGPEFLTYFQNEAQLEKSRLLSDRFSAERPKGSFSTLEIQRTEQGDSAMYLCASSRGPGTGWSTFGYTFGSGTRLTVV.